The rows below give T cell receptor beta chains drawn from one sample of a study of T-cell memory formation after mild COVID-19. TCRdb used MiXCR to reprocess the 5' RACE reads, holding one entry per CDR3 protein. There are more than 450,000 distinct CDR3 sequences in the sample; approximately 18% occur only once, and 12% lies in the top ten. Sequencing was done on a sample of PBMCs or a T cell subset sorted from them (not recorded which). The receptors derive from an adult woman who had mild COVID-19 (a few samples of this study predate the infection). Cell type and time point are not known. Both conserved end residues are part of each CDR3. A D gene is named only where the DNA matches it firmly. The size of a clone is reported for some rows only, either as once, few or many, or as a class for expanded clones.

>.|few|TRBV21-1|TRBJ1-1
CASSKVSRRPQMNTEAFF
TGTGCCAGCAGCAAAGTCTCTAGGCGCCCTCAGATGAACACTGAAGCTTTCTTT
>TRBD1|few|TRBV20-1|TRBJ1-5
CSALDRGYSNQPQHF
TGCAGTGCTTTGGACAGGGGCTATAGCAATCAGCCCCAGCATTTT
>.|few|TRBV18|TRBJ2-7
CASSRSLDYEQYF
TGTGCCAGCTCTCGCAGTCTCGACTACGAGCAGTACTTC
>.|.|TRBV7-2|TRBJ2-3
CASSLGRGRMADTQYF
TGTGCCAGCAGCTTAGGACGCGGGCGGATGGCAGATACGCAGTATTTT
>.|.|TRBV5-6|TRBJ2-1
CASSLAVPASSYNEQFF
TGTGCCAGCAGCTTGGCCGTACCGGCGAGCTCCTACAATGAGCAGTTCTTC
>.|few|TRBV7-2|TRBJ1-5
CASSVYSNQPQHF
TGTGCCAGCAGTGTTTATAGCAATCAGCCCCAGCATTTT
>.|.|TRBV18|TRBJ2-7
CASSPGTQTYEQYF
TGTGCCAGCTCCCCCGGGACGCAAACCTACGAGCAGTACTTC
>.|few|TRBV6-2/TRBV6-3|TRBJ2-3
CASTQEGSGADTQYF
TGTGCCAGCACCCAGGAGGGGAGCGGCGCAGATACGCAGTATTTT
>.|.|TRBV5-1|TRBJ1-2
CASSLEVEKSGYTF
TGCGCCAGCAGCTTGGAGGTGGAAAAAAGCGGCTACACCTTC
>.|.|TRBV29-1|TRBJ2-1
CSVTQVSYNEQLF
TGCAGCGTTACACAAGTATCCTACAATGAGCAGTTATTC
>.|few|TRBV6-1|TRBJ2-1
CASNSVVDEQFF
TGTGCCAGCAATTCGGTAGTCGATGAGCAGTTCTTC
>.|few|TRBV7-6|TRBJ1-6
CASSRRELSSYNSPLHF
TGTGCCAGCAGCCGGCGGGAGTTGAGCTCCTATAATTCACCCCTCCACTTT
>TRBD1|few|TRBV19|TRBJ2-1
CASSIVPGGTGRMFFYNEQFF
TGTGCCAGTAGTATCGTACCGGGTGGGACAGGGAGGATGTTTTTCTACAATGAGCAGTTCTTC
>TRBD1|.|TRBV29-1|TRBJ2-7
CSVAGTGGSEQYF
TGCAGCGTTGCCGGTACAGGGGGTTCCGAGCAGTACTTC
>.|many|TRBV18|TRBJ1-2
CASSPGHQGYGYTF
TGTGCCAGCTCACCGGGTCACCAGGGCTATGGCTACACCTTC
>TRBD1|.|TRBV11-2|TRBJ2-1
CASSPQNNRGNEQFF
TGTGCCAGCAGCCCGCAGAACAACAGGGGCAATGAGCAGTTCTTC
>.|many|TRBV7-6|TRBJ1-6
CASSSAGSSYNSPLHF
TGTGCCAGCAGCTCCGCAGGGAGCTCCTATAATTCACCCCTCCACTTT
>.|few|TRBV20-1|TRBJ1-2
CSATVRVPNYGYTF
TGCAGTGCTACTGTCAGGGTTCCTAACTATGGCTACACCTTC
>TRBD1|.|TRBV13|TRBJ1-2
CASSRQGGIGYTF
TGTGCCAGCAGCCGACAGGGGGGGATAGGCTACACCTTC
>.|few|TRBV6-2/TRBV6-3|TRBJ1-1
CASRPVGGLNTEAFF
TGTGCCAGCAGACCCGTGGGGGGTCTAAACACTGAAGCTTTCTTT
>.|many|TRBV9|TRBJ2-1
CASSVGPGFSYNEQFF
TGTGCCAGCAGCGTAGGGCCGGGATTTTCCTACAATGAGCAGTTCTTC
>TRBD2|few|TRBV11-2|TRBJ2-5
CASSSLSGRGRKTQYF
TGTGCCAGCAGCTCCCTTAGCGGGAGGGGAAGAAAGACCCAGTACTTC
>.|few|TRBV7-9|TRBJ2-7
CASSSRQASSYEQYF
TGTGCCAGCAGCTCCCGACAGGCGAGCTCCTACGAGCAGTACTTC
>TRBD2|.|TRBV6-6|TRBJ2-3
CASRGLAGGRDTQYF
TGTGCCAGCCGGGGACTAGCGGGAGGTAGAGATACGCAGTATTTT
>TRBD1|few|TRBV11-3|TRBJ2-4
CASSLMGTGLAKNIQYF
TGTGCCAGCAGCTTAATGGGGACAGGGCTAGCCAAAAACATTCAGTACTTC
>.|.|TRBV27|TRBJ2-2
CASSLDGGPGELFF
TGTGCCAGCAGTTTAGACGGGGGCCCCGGGGAGCTGTTTTTT
>.|.|TRBV5-4|TRBJ2-1
CASRTLSYNEQFF
TGTGCCAGTAGGACTCTTTCCTACAATGAGCAGTTCTTC
>.|many|TRBV12-3/TRBV12-4|TRBJ2-4
CASSPLANIQYF
TGTGCCAGCAGCCCCCTCGCGAACATTCAGTACTTC
>.|few|TRBV3-1|TRBJ1-1
CASSQGTTALEAFF
TGTGCCAGCAGCCAAGGTACAACCGCCCTTGAAGCTTTCTTT
>.|few|TRBV20-1|TRBJ1-5
CSAREPGGGQPQHF
TGCAGTGCTAGGGAGCCCGGTGGTGGGCAGCCCCAGCATTTT
>.|.|TRBV20-1|TRBJ1-1
CSASGVVAFF
TGCAGTGCTAGCGGCGTAGTAGCTTTCTTT
>TRBD1|few|TRBV12-3/TRBV12-4|TRBJ2-7
CASRLAGTATYEQYF
TGTGCCAGCAGACTTGCCGGGACAGCCACCTACGAGCAGTACTTC
>.|few|TRBV24-1|TRBJ2-7
CATSDLSTGSYEQYF
TGTGCCACCAGTGATCTCTCGACAGGATCATACGAGCAGTACTTC
>TRBD1|few|TRBV7-8|TRBJ2-1
CASGGRQGANNGQFF
TGTGCCAGCGGGGGCCGGCAGGGGGCTAACAATGGGCAGTTCTTC
>TRBD1|.|TRBV6-5|TRBJ2-1
CASSFPKGAYNEQFF
TGTGCCAGCAGTTTTCCAAAGGGGGCGTACAATGAGCAGTTCTTC
>.|.|TRBV18|TRBJ2-7
CASSQTVRSSYEQYF
TGTGCCAGCTCCCAAACTGTTAGGAGCTCCTACGAGCAGTACTTC
>TRBD1|.|TRBV30|TRBJ1-4
CAWSVRGLMPEKLFF
TGTGCCTGGAGTGTAAGGGGGCTTATGCCTGAAAAACTGTTTTTT
>TRBD2|few|TRBV12-3/TRBV12-4|TRBJ2-1
CAIGTSGGATEQFF
TGTGCCATCGGGACTAGCGGGGGGGCGACTGAGCAGTTCTTC
>.|.|TRBV3-1|TRBJ1-3
CASSQGLHSGNTIYF
TGTGCCAGCAGCCAAGGCCTACACTCTGGAAACACCATATATTTT
>.|many|TRBV29-1|TRBJ2-6
CSVRQALTPLSSGANVLTF
TGCAGCGTACGACAGGCCTTAACCCCGCTTAGCTCTGGGGCCAACGTCCTGACTTTC
>TRBD1|few|TRBV9|TRBJ2-5
CASSVTGVEETQYF
TGTGCCAGCAGCGTGACAGGGGTGGAGGAGACCCAGTACTTC
>TRBD1|.|TRBV19|TRBJ1-2
CASWTGPYGYTF
TGTGCCAGTTGGACAGGGCCCTATGGCTACACCTTC
>.|.|TRBV27|TRBJ2-3
CASGTFTDTQYF
TGTGCCAGCGGGACCTTCACAGATACGCAGTATTTT
>.|few|TRBV20-1|TRBJ1-2
CSARGQDNYGYTF
TGCAGTGCTAGAGGACAGGATAACTATGGCTACACCTTC
>.|few|TRBV12-3/TRBV12-4|TRBJ2-2
CASSFRQHGTGELFF
TGTGCCAGCAGTTTTCGACAGCATGGAACCGGGGAGCTGTTTTTT
>.|.|TRBV19|TRBJ2-1
CASSTSGGTNEQFF
TGTGCCAGTAGTACTTCAGGGGGGACGAATGAGCAGTTCTTC